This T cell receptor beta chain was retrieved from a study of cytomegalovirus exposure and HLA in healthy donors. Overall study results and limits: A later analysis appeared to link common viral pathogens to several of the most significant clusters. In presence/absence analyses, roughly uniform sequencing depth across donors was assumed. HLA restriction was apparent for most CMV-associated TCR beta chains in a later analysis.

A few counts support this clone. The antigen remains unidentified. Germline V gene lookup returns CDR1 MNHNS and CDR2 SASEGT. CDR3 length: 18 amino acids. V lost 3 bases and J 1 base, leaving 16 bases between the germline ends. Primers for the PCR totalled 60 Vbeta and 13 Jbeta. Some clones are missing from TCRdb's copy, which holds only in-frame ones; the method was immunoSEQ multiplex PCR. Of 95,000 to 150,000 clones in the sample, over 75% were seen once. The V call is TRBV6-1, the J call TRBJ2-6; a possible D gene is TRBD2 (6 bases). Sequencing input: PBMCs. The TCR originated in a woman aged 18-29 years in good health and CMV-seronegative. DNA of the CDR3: TGTGCCAGCAGTGACGGGGGTCTCCACAGTTCTGGGGCCAACGTCCTGACTTTC. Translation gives CASSDGGLHSSGANVLTF.